Shown below are 15 T cell receptor beta chains from a single sample sequenced in a study of cytomegalovirus exposure and HLA in healthy donors. Use of 60 Vbeta and 13 Jbeta primers characterized the PCR. Clones were read by immunoSEQ multiplex PCR, and TCRdb kept only the in-frame ones, dropping some. The table lists 150,000 or so clones, roughly 79% of them singletons. The sample consisted of PBMCs. Receptor source: a man aged 18 to 30 in good health and CMV-seropositive.

V gene TRBV5-1 combines with J gene TRBJ2-7; 11 nucleotides match TRBD2. The CDR3 totals 14 residues. Per germline, CDR1 SGHRS and CDR2 YFSETQ. Unmatched junction bases numbered 2, after V lost 4 bases and J lost 2 bases. The CDR3 region has the DNA TGCGCCAGCAGCGCGGGACTAGCGGCCTACGAGCAGTACTTC. The encoded protein is CASSAGLAAYEQYF.

In regard to this clone: Given the absence of the conserved phenylalanine or tryptophan at the CDR3 end, a read error is likely. The chain uses TRBV19 and TRBJ1-6, with a possible D match to TRBD1 (5 bases). Germline CDR1 is LNHDA and CDR2 is SQIVND (reference sequence). The CDR3 covers 15 residues. The V end was cut by 6 bases, the J end by 10 bases, with 19 bases between. CDR3 sequence (DNA): TGTGCCAGTAGCCCACGACAAGCCAGGGACTCACCCCTCCACCTT. Its protein is CASSPRQARDSPLHL.

The chain is built from TRBV5-1 and TRBJ2-3; TRBD1 aligns across 8 bases. V lost 4 bases, J lost 2 bases, and 6 bases stayed unmatched. This CDR3 has 15 amino acids. Germline CDR1 reads SGHRS; CDR2 reads YFSETQ. CDR3 nucleotide sequence: TGCGCCAGCAGCACGGGACAGGAGGACACAGATACGCAGTATTTT. Encoded protein: CASSTGQEDTDTQYF.

The gene calls are TRBV28 and TRBJ1-5, with no clear D. Germline V gene lookup returns CDR1 MDHEN and CDR2 SYDVKM. The CDR3 totals 14 residues. Between the trimmed V and J ends, which lost 5 bases and 1 base, there was a span of 9 bases. The CDR3 reads CASSPTLSNQPQHF. In DNA, the CDR3 is TGTGCCAGCAGTCCGACTCTGAGCAATCAGCCCCAGCATTTT.

This rearrangement joins TRBV19 to TRBJ2-7, with 7 positions matching TRBD1. Germline CDR1 is LNHDA and CDR2 is SQIVND (reference sequence). V was pared by 5 bases and J by 4 bases, with 8 bases of the junction left unmatched. The CDR3 spans 14 residues. For the CDR3, the DNA is TGTGCCAGTAGTGCAGGACTCAGGGGGTACGAGCAGTACTTC. This codes for CASSAGLRGYEQYF.

The genes are TRBV28 and TRBJ2-1, with TRBD2 matching over 10 bases. Trimming cost V 5 bases and J 7 bases; bases outside gene matches: 8. Germline assignment: CDR1 MDHEN and CDR2 SYDVKM. The CDR3 consists of 15 residues. CDR3 loop: CASSPPGLARNEQFF. Here the CDR3 DNA reads TGTGCCAGCAGTCCCCCGGGACTAGCGAGGAATGAGCAGTTCTTC. Supplemented by reference TRBV28 and TRBJ2-1, the full variable domain reads DVKVTQSSRYLVKRTGEKVFLECVQDMDHENMFWYRQDPGLGLRLIYFSYDVKMKEKGDIPEGYSVSREKKERFSLILESASTNQTSMYLCASSPPGLARNEQFFGPGTRLTVL.

The chain links TRBV9 to TRBJ2-6; the match to TRBD1 covers 8 bases. This CDR3 region has 19 residues. Germline V gene data show CDR1 as SGDLS and CDR2 as YYNGEE. The junction had 16 bases not matched to a gene; V was cut back by 4 bases and J by 4 bases. The CDR3 nucleotides are TGTGCCAGCAGCCATCCTATCGGCCAGGGGGCTCCAGGGGCCAACGTCCTGACTTTC. This sequence encodes CASSHPIGQGAPGANVLTF.

This chain joins TRBV6-1 and TRBJ1-5; D remains unclear. The germline V and J ends were trimmed by 3 bases and 9 bases, with 12 bases remaining between them. Germline lookup yields CDR1 MNHNS and CDR2 SASEGT. This CDR3 has 13 residues. The CDR3 DNA is TGTGCCAGCAGTGACACTCGTTTAACGCCCCAGCATTTT. Amino acids: CASSDTRLTPQHF.

Points on this clone: As the CDR3 is not closed by the conserved phenylalanine or tryptophan, this likely results from a read error. The rearrangement uses TRBV10-3 and TRBJ1-6, with TRBD1 matching 9 bases. V lost 10 bases and J lost 8; bases outside the gene matches: 6. This CDR3 contains 13 residues. The V gene's germline CDR1 is ENHRY and CDR2 SYGVKD. CDR3 DNA sequence: TGTGCCACCCGGGACAGGGCCTATTCACCCCTCCACCTT. Protein: CATRDRAYSPLHL.

The chain links TRBV7-3 to TRBJ2-3, with TRBD2 as a possible D gene (6 bases). Trimming removed 3 bases at V and 0 bases at J, with 10 bases between. Germline loops: CDR1 SGHTA, CDR2 FQGTGA. The CDR3 extends over 15 amino acids. As DNA, the CDR3 is TGTGCCAGCAGCTTGGGGGGACTGAGCACAGATACGCAGTATTTT. As protein: CASSLGGLSTDTQYF. Combining the CDR3 with reference TRBV7-3 and TRBJ2-3 gives the whole variable domain GAGVSQTPSNKVTEKGKYVELRCDPISGHTALYWYRQSLGQGPEFLIYFQGTGAADDSGLPNDRFFAVRPEGSVSTLKIQRTERGDSAVYLCASSLGGLSTDTQYFGPGTRLTVL.

The CDR3 region is CAISGQTGSSDGYTF. CDR3 sequence (DNA): TGTGCCATCAGTGGGCAGACAGGGTCTTCGGATGGCTACACCTTC. This chain links TRBV10-3 with TRBJ1-2; 7 nucleotides match TRBD1. The CDR3 contains 15 residues. Germline loops: CDR1 ENHRY, CDR2 SYGVKD. The trim removed 4 bases at V and 6 bases at J, leaving 11 bases unmatched.

The genes are TRBV25-1 and TRBJ2-7; TRBD1 is a possible D gene (6 bases). Germline V CDR1 and CDR2: MGHDK, SYGVNS. CDR3 length equals 12 residues. Trimming removed 8 bases at V and 2 bases at J, with 10 bases between. CDR3 nucleotide sequence: TGTGCCAGCGTCGGGACAACCTACGAGCAGTACTTC. As protein: CASVGTTYEQYF.

The rearrangement joins TRBV11-2 to TRBJ2-2; D remains ambiguous. V was trimmed by 6 bases and J by 2 bases, leaving 16 bases between them. The V gene's germline CDR1 is SGHAT and CDR2 FQNNGV. The CDR3 is made up of 16 amino acids. The CDR3 region is CASRVSTASNTGELFF. The CDR3 region has the DNA TGTGCCAGCAGGGTTTCGACGGCTAGTAACACCGGGGAGCTGTTTTTT.

This clone was recorded only once. This chain uses TRBV14 with TRBJ2-3, with D hard to call. CDR1 and CDR2 from the germline V gene are SGHDN and FVKESK. This CDR3 has 12 residues. V lost 3 bases and J 8 bases, leaving 9 bases between the germline ends. The CDR3 loop is CASSQWAGTQYF. The DNA of the CDR3 is TGTGCCAGCAGCCAGTGGGCAGGTACGCAGTATTTT.

The V call is TRBV27, the J call TRBJ1-2; TRBD1 agrees at 10 bases. The ends lost 3 bases at V and 8 bases at J; junction bases unmatched: 12. This CDR3 region has 16 residues. The germline gives CDR1 MNHEY, CDR2 SMNVEV (reference sequence). CDR3 residues: CASSFSPTGGAMGYTF. Written as DNA, the CDR3 is TGTGCCAGCAGTTTCTCGCCGACAGGGGGCGCGATGGGCTACACCTTC.